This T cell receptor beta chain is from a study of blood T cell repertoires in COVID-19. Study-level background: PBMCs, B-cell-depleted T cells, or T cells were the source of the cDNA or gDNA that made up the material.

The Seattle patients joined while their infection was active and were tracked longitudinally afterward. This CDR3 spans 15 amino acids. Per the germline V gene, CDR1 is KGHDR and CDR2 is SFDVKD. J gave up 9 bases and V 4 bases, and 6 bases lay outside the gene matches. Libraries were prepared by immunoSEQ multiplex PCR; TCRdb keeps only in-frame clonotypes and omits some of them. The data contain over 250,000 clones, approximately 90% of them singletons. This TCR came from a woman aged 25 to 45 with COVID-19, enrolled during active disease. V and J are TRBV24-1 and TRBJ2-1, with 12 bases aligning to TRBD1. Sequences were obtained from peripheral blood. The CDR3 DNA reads TGTGCCACCAGTGACCCTGGGACAGGGGGCTTTGAGCAGTTCTTC. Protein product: CATSDPGTGGFEQFF.